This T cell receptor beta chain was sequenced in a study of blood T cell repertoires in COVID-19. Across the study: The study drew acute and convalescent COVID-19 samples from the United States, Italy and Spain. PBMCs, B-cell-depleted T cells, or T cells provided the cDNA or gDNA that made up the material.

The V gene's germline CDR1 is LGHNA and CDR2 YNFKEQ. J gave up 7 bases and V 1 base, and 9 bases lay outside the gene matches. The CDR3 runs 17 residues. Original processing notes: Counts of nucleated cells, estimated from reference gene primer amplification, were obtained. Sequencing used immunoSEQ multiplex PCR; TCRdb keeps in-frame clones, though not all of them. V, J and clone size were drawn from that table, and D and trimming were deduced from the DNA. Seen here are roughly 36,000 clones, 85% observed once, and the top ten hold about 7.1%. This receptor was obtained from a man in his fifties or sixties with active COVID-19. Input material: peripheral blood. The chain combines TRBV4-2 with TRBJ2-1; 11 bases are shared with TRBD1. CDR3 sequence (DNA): TGTGCCAGCAGCCAAGCAATAGGGACAGGGGGTAGGAATGAGCAGTTCTTC. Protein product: CASSQAIGTGGRNEQFF.